The 2 T cell receptor beta chains reported below all come from one sample, sequenced in a study of shared clonotypes between healthy human individuals. Produced via immunoSEQ multiplex PCR; TCRdb's table is partial and in-frame only. Of roughly 2,300,000 clones listed, under 95% are singletons. The sample comprised naive CD4+ T cells from PBMCs. As to subset: CD45RA+ positively selected. These receptors came from a man younger than 35 in good health. Some clones in this sample may be carry-over from other donors' samples.

V usage is TRBV2 and J usage is TRBJ2-3; a possible D gene is TRBD2 (6 bases). There are 13 residues in the CDR3. Trimming removed 7 bases at V and 2 bases at J, with 10 bases between. Looked up from germline, CDR1 is SNHLY and CDR2 is FYNNEI. CDR3 region: CASTRDSTDTQYF. Here the CDR3 DNA reads TGTGCCAGCACCAGGGACTCCACAGATACGCAGTATTTT. The complete variable domain, with remaining parts taken from reference TRBV2 and TRBJ2-3, reads EPEVTQTPSHQVTQMGQEVILRCVPISNHLYFYWYRQILGQKVEFLVSFYNNEISEKSEIFDDQFSVERPDGSNFTLKIRSTKLEDSAMYFCASTRDSTDTQYFGPGTRLTVL.

This chain connects TRBV5-4 to TRBJ2-7; 8 positions match TRBD1. The CDR3 contains 15 residues. Per germline, CDR1 SGHNT and CDR2 YYREEE (reference sequence). V lost 2 bases to trimming and J lost 4 bases; unmatched junction nucleotides: 8. CDR3 sequence (DNA): TGTGCCAGCAGCTTTGGACAGGGAAGGCAGTACGAGCAGTACTTC. It encodes CASSFGQGRQYEQYF. Together with reference TRBV5-4 and TRBJ2-7, the CDR3 gives the full variable domain: ETGVTQSPTHLIKTRGQQVTLRCSSQSGHNTVSWYQQALGQGPQFIFQYYREEENGRGNFPPRFSGLQFPNYSSELNVNALELDDSALYLCASSFGQGRQYEQYFGPGTRLTVT.